The text below deals with one T cell receptor (beta chain). The sample is drawn from a study of blood T cell repertoires in COVID-19. On the study more broadly: Acute-phase and convalescent COVID-19 samples originated in the United States, Italy and Spain. T cells, B-cell-depleted T cells, or PBMCs provided the cDNA or gDNA that served as material.

In the original analysis: Scientists estimated how many nucleated cells there were by amplifying reference gene primers. Here immunoSEQ multiplex PCR was the method, and the copy in TCRdb shows in-frame clones only, minus some. V, J and clone size are taken as reported in that table, and D and trimming were inferred from the DNA itself. Of 150,000 to 200,000 clones in the sample, about 88% were seen once. The CDR3 contains 15 residues. With 4 bases removed from V and 6 bases from J, the gap between germline ends came to 13 bases. In germline, CDR1 is SGHAT, CDR2 FQNNGV. Sequencing was performed on peripheral blood. The gene calls are TRBV11-2 and TRBJ1-6, with no clear D. The receptor's source is a woman at least 80 years old in a cohort sampled during active or convalescent COVID-19. As DNA, the CDR3 is TGTGCCAGCAGCTCCGCGCCGGGAGGTAATTCACCCCTCCACTTT. Amino acids: CASSSAPGGNSPLHF.